The 21 T cell receptor beta chains below come from one sample, sequenced in a study of blood T cells in healthy people across ages. A sample-barcoded 5' primer and a J-beta primer mix were used in a second PCR of about 7 to 12 cycles. TCRdb re-called the 5' RACE reads with MiXCR, one entry per CDR3 protein. The table lists 1.5 million or so distinct CDR3 sequences, approximately 39% of them singletons. The sequencing sample was made of blood. The receptor set was obtained from a woman aged 18-29 years in good health.

The chain recombines TRBV9 with TRBJ2-7; no reliable D call. The germline CDR1 and CDR2 sequences are SGDLS and YYNGEE. This CDR3 contains 13 residues. Between the trimmed V and J ends, which lost 3 bases and 6 bases, there was a span of 13 bases. The CDR3 here is CASSAFEFSEQYF. For the CDR3, the DNA is TGTGCCAGCAGCGCATTCGAGTTTTCCGAGCAGTACTTC. The variable domain in full, with the rest retrieved from reference TRBV9 and TRBJ2-7, is DSGVTQTPKHLITATGQRVTLRCSPRSGDLSVYWYQQSLDQGLQFLIQYYNGEERAKGNILERFSAQQFPDLHSELNLSSLELGDSALYFCASSAFEFSEQYFGPGTRLTVT.

This clonotype was recorded once. This rearrangement joins TRBV10-3 to TRBJ2-7; 7 bases line up with TRBD1. This CDR3 has 11 amino acids. Trimming removed 10 bases from V and 3 bases from J; junction bases left unmatched: 3. CDR1 is ENHRY, CDR2 SYGVKD, per germline. CDR3: CATGTVYEQYF. Written as DNA, the CDR3 is TGTGCCACGGGGACAGTCTACGAGCAGTACTTC.

This clonotype was recorded only once. The V and J genes are TRBV28 and TRBJ1-2; D gene uncertain. Trimming took off 5 bases at V and 5 bases at J, with 12 bases between the two ends. The CDR3 has 13 residues. Germline values: CDR1 MDHEN, CDR2 SYDVKM. The CDR3 sequence is CASSTGLLYGYTF. CDR3 DNA sequence: TGTGCCAGCAGTACCGGGCTCCTATATGGCTACACCTTC.

V and J are TRBV7-3 and TRBJ2-1, with D perhaps TRBD1 (5 bases). The CDR3 runs to 13 residues. Looked up from germline, CDR1 is SGHTA and CDR2 is FQGTGA. Trimming left V 4 bases short and J 7 bases short, with 11 bases between. This CDR3 is CASSSRGRNEQFF. The CDR3 region has the DNA TGTGCCAGCAGCTCAAGGGGCAGGAATGAGCAGTTCTTC.

CDR3 amino acids: CAISKGTGAETQYF. CDR3 nucleotide sequence: TGTGCCATCAGTAAAGGAACAGGGGCGGAGACCCAGTACTTC. The chain recombines TRBV10-3 with TRBJ2-5; 7 nucleotides agree with TRBD1. This CDR3 is 14 amino acids long. The V gene end was trimmed by 5 bases and the J gene end by 5 bases; junction bases not matched to a gene: 8. Per the germline V gene, CDR1 is ENHRY and CDR2 is SYGVKD.

For this clonotype: This clone may be a read error of a much larger clone one base away. This sequence joins TRBV29-1 and TRBJ2-7; D may be TRBD1 or TRBD2 (5 bases each). The CDR3 runs 12 residues. CDR1 is SQVTM and CDR2 is ANQGSEA in the germline V gene. V lost 1 base and J 5 bases, leaving 9 bases between the germline ends. CDR3 residues: CSVEGRGHEQYF. The CDR3 DNA reads as TGCAGCGTTGAAGGACGGGGACACGAGCAGTACTTC.

The rearrangement joins TRBV7-9 to TRBJ2-1; the D is unclear. The CDR3 loop spans 16 amino acids. The germline CDR1 and CDR2 sequences are SEHNR and FQNEAQ (reference sequence). V dropped 2 bases and J dropped 3 bases, with 14 bases sitting between them. Here the CDR3 reads CASSLTSGYDYNEQFF. CDR3 DNA sequence: TGTGCCAGCAGCTTAACCTCAGGATATGACTACAATGAGCAGTTCTTC.

This chain uses TRBV20-1 with TRBJ2-3, with D tentatively TRBD1 (5 bases). Germline V lookup: CDR1 DFQATT, CDR2 SNEGSKA (reference sequence). This CDR3 is 14 amino acids long. V lost 0 bases, J lost 7 bases, and 14 bases lay in between. CDR3: CSAREAKGWNTQYF. The CDR3 DNA sequence: TGCAGTGCTAGAGAAGCAAAGGGGTGGAATACGCAGTATTTT.

There are a few counts of this clonotype. The J gene is TRBJ2-3, the V gene TRBV7-3, with 7 bases aligning to TRBD2. CDR1 is SGHTA and CDR2 is FQGTGA in the germline V gene. The CDR3 length is 15 residues. Germline trimming cut 5 bases from V and 5 bases from J; bases unmatched to any gene: 10. CDR3 coding DNA: TGTGCCAGCAGCGCGGGACGAGCGGGAAGAGATACGCAGTATTTT. It codes for CASSAGRAGRDTQYF.

This clonotype was found once. The J gene is TRBJ1-2, the V gene TRBV29-1; no firm D call. The CDR3 totals 14 residues. Germline loops: CDR1 SQVTM, CDR2 ANQGSEA. V was cut by 6 bases and J by 6 bases, with 20 bases left in between. The CDR3: CSVAKALGGNGYTF. The CDR3 region has the DNA TGCAGCGTCGCGAAAGCCCTGGGAGGCAATGGCTACACCTTC.

This clonotype turned up a few times. For the CDR3, the DNA is TGCGCCAGCAGCCAAGATATGACGCACTATGGCTACACCTTC. It encodes CASSQDMTHYGYTF. The chain joins TRBV4-3 to TRBJ1-2; D call uncertain. V was pared by 0 bases and J by 3 bases, with 8 bases between. Germline assignment: CDR1 LGHNA and CDR2 YSLEER. This CDR3 contains 14 residues.

This clonotype was detected only a few times. The gene calls are TRBV7-9 and TRBJ2-1; D is unresolved. CDR3 length: 14 residues. With 4 bases removed from V and 4 bases from J, the gap between germline ends came to 11 bases. Germline loops: CDR1 SEHNR, CDR2 FQNEAQ (reference sequence). The CDR3 nucleotides are TGTGCCAGCAGCTCGCGCGCGGTTTACAATGAGCAGTTCTTC. It yields the protein CASSSRAVYNEQFF.

Notes on this clonotype: Given the absence of the conserved phenylalanine or tryptophan at the CDR3 end, a read error is likely. This sequence joins TRBV10-3 and TRBJ2-5, with 8 bases fitting TRBD2. The CDR3 is made up of 14 amino acids. CDR1 is ENHRY and CDR2 is SYGVKD in the germline V gene. V trimming: 5 bases; J trimming: 5 bases; junction bases outside the gene matches: 7. CDR3 sequence (DNA): TGTGCCATCAGTTCCCGGGAGGGGTCGGAGACCCAGTACTTG. Translation gives CAISSREGSETQYL.

The V gene is TRBV19, the J gene TRBJ2-1; tentative D call: TRBD2 (6 bases). With 5 bases removed from V and 13 bases from J, the gap between germline ends came to 18 bases. Germline loops: CDR1 LNHDA, CDR2 SQIVND (reference sequence). The CDR3 has 13 residues. CDR3 loop: CASSHTVAGKQFF. DNA of the CDR3: TGTGCCAGTAGTCATACCGTTGCGGGAAAACAGTTCTTC.

The chain recombines TRBV29-1 with TRBJ1-1, with 8 positions matching TRBD1. V shed 5 bases, J shed 7 bases, and the junction held 6 bases outside the gene matches. Germline assignment: CDR1 SQVTM and CDR2 ANQGSEA. The CDR3 extends over 12 amino acids. The CDR3 here is CSVSQGAGEAFF. The CDR3 DNA sequence: TGCAGCGTTTCTCAGGGGGCTGGTGAAGCTTTCTTT.

This chain joins TRBV30 and TRBJ1-2, with D unclear. Germline CDR1 reads GTSNPN; CDR2 reads SVGIG (reference sequence). The length of the CDR3 is 14 residues. Trimming cost V 3 bases and J 5 bases, with 16 bases left between them. The CDR3: CAWRPFAGLYGYTF. CDR3 nucleotide sequence: TGTGCCTGGAGGCCTTTTGCGGGTTTGTATGGCTACACCTTC.

The chain joins TRBV28 to TRBJ2-3, with 11 positions matching TRBD2. V trimming: 9 bases; J trimming: 4 bases; junction bases outside the gene matches: 18. Germline loops: CDR1 MDHEN, CDR2 SYDVKM. The CDR3 spans 18 residues. The CDR3, as DNA: TGTGCCAGGGACCCTTCTAGCGGGAGGACCGCGTTGGCAGATACGCAGTATTTT. The encoded protein is CARDPSSGRTALADTQYF.

V and J are TRBV20-1 and TRBJ1-1, with D possibly matching TRBD1 (5 bases). This CDR3 spans 16 amino acids. CDR1 is DFQATT and CDR2 is SNEGSKA in the germline V gene (reference sequence). V lost 3 bases and J 4 bases, leaving 21 bases between the germline ends. This chain's CDR3 is CSASAPLGRGVTEAFF. Here the CDR3 DNA reads TGCAGTGCTAGTGCCCCACTGGGGCGGGGGGTCACTGAAGCTTTCTTT.

The chain is built from TRBV20-1 and TRBJ2-3, with TRBD2 matching 9 bases. The CDR3 covers 14 residues. After removal of 0 bases from V and 6 bases from J, the junction contained 4 bases not matched to a gene. CDR1 DFQATT and CDR2 SNEGSKA come from the germline V gene (reference sequence). This CDR3 reads CSARDGGRGDTQYF. DNA of the CDR3: TGCAGTGCTAGAGACGGCGGGAGGGGGGATACGCAGTATTTT.

V and J are TRBV6-5 and TRBJ1-2; D remains ambiguous. The V and J ends lost 6 bases and 7 bases respectively, with 9 bases between them. The germline gives CDR1 MNHEY, CDR2 SVGAGI. This CDR3 comprises 11 residues. Written as DNA, the CDR3 is TGTGCCAGCAGCTCTTCCCTTGGCTACACCTTC. Its translation: CASSSSLGYTF.

The chain couples TRBV11-2 to TRBJ2-2; perhaps TRBD2 as D (5 bases). The CDR3 has 16 amino acids. Germline V gene sequence: CDR1 SGHAT, CDR2 FQNNGV. With 1 base removed from V and 0 bases from J, the gap between germline ends came to 9 bases. The CDR3 sequence is CASSLVGVPNTGELFF. CDR3 DNA: TGTGCCAGCAGCTTAGTGGGAGTGCCGAACACCGGGGAGCTGTTTTTT. Filled out from reference TRBV11-2 and TRBJ2-2, the complete variable domain reads EAGVAQSPRYKIIEKRQSVAFWCNPISGHATLYWYQQILGQGPKLLIQFQNNGVVDDSQLPKDRFSAERLKGVDSTLKIQPAKLEDSAVYLCASSLVGVPNTGELFFGEGSRLTVL.